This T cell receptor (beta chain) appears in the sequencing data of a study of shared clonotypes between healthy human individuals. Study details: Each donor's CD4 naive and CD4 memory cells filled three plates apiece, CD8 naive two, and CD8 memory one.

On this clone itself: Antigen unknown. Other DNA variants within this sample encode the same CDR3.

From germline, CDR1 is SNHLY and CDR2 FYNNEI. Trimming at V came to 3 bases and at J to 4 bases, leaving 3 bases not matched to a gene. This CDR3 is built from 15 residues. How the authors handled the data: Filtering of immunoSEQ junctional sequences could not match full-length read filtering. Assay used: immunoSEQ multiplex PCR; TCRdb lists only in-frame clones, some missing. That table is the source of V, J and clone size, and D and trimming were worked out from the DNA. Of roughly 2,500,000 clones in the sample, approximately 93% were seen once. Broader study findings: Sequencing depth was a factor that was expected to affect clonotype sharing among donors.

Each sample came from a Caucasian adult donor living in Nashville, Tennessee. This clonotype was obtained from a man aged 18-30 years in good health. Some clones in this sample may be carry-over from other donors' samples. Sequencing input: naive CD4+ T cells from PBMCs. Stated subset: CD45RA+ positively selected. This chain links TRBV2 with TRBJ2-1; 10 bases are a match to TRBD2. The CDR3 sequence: CASSEGTSVYNEQFF. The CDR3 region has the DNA TGTGCCAGCAGTGAGGGGACTAGCGTTTACAATGAGCAGTTCTTC.